This T cell receptor beta chain was identified during a study of Graves' ophthalmopathy and Graves' hyperthyroidism (dated by TCRdb to the late 2010s). Looking at the study overall: Peripheral blood was collected before any treatment was given, at the time of initial diagnosis. The study used signatures of the TCR beta repertoire to tell Graves' ophthalmopathy apart from Graves' hyperthyroidism and to predict which patients would progress to ophthalmopathy. In total, some 130 blood samples were TCR-sequenced: some 43 ophthalmopathy, under 85 hyperthyroidism and around 17 hyperthyroidism-to-ophthalmopathy patients. A discovery set of 100 or so patients (43 ophthalmopathy, just over 55 stable hyperthyroidism) was enrolled to explore V-J signatures distinguishing ophthalmopathy from hyperthyroidism. For independent validation, a separate cohort was made up of approximately 19 hyperthyroidism patients plus 17 patients who later progressed from hyperthyroidism to ophthalmopathy. In roughly 6 hyperthyroidism patients, T-cell repertoires of thyroid tissue and blood were compared. Following sample collection, hyperthyroidism patients were given methimazole at a starting dose of 30 mg daily, and ophthalmopathy patients were given high-dose intravenous methylprednisolone. Here is what the overall study found, with its caveats: Ophthalmopathy was separated from stable hyperthyroidism by the 13-signature model with 87.88% sensitivity and 81.08% specificity in cross-validation and with 80%/75% in the test set. In validation, the model predicted ophthalmopathy progression with more than 70% sensitivity and 72.22% specificity; 12 predicted patients were CT-confirmed with GO in a median of 6.5 months. Most of the expanded thyroid clonotypes with a frequency above 0.001 were also detected in blood, and it was suggested that the thyroid immune response may be reflected by blood repertoires. Sample size was not predetermined statistically, and investigators were not blinded to group allocation.

Turning to this clonotype: The antigen it binds to is not known. A junction end diverges from the germline sequence, so it may reflect a read error.

Ophthalmopathy patients had moderately to severely active disease, Clinical Activity Score of at least 3, NOSPECS grade of at least 4, and disease duration under 3 months. Patients with other autoimmune diseases, uncontrolled infections, pregnancy or lactation were excluded from the study. Clinical symptoms, serum thyroxine, TRAb, thyroid ultrasound and orbital computed tomography formed the basis of the diagnosis. Ficoll-Paque density gradient centrifugation was used to isolate PBMCs from about 10 ml of fresh peripheral blood. Total RNA was extracted using Trizol reagent, and RNA quality was checked on an Agilent 2100 Bioanalyzer. For repertoire sequencing, TCR beta CDR3 regions were amplified from RNA transcripts. HTBI primers and the Qiagen OneStep RT-PCR kit were used in a first-round RT-PCR, which was followed by a second-round multiplex PCR, size selection and purification. Libraries were sequenced on an Illumina HiSeq2000 using paired-end 100 bp reads. From the authors' description of their analysis: SOAPnuke was used to process the reads, throwing out any read that had adapters, had uncalled bases, had a mean Phred below 15, or lacked an exact constant-primer or identifier match. COPE v1.2.5 was used to merge high-quality paired reads. Clonotypes were defined as unique nucleotide sequences and were aligned to IMGT TRB V, D and J references using MiTCR v1.1. The analysis was limited to V-J combinations with a frequency above 0.0001, which together covered 99.2% of repertoires. For each V-J combination, a TCR clonal expansion and chaos score was defined as F50 clonal expansion divided by the chaos observed in the TCRdist matrix. Welch's t-statistics and random forest were used to narrow the features down to more than 10 V-J combinations, which were then fed into a naive Bayes classifier. Thyroid-blood repertoire similarity was quantified with the Morisita-Horn index. The public sequencing data were trimmed at Q25 with fastp and processed into clonotypes with MiXCR by TCRdb, which kept only in-frame beta chains. Each CDR3 protein appears once, grouped with its most common genes and DNA. These V and J calls derive from TCRdb rather than the authors' analysis. Across this sample there are almost 750,000 distinct CDR3 sequences, with 35% to 50% seen only once. The ten top clones hold around 40% of the sample.

This sequence originates from an adult man with Graves' ophthalmopathy. The sequenced sample consisted of peripheral blood.

The sequenced DNA is TGTGCCAGCAGTTACCCGCCTCGGACACCCTACGAGCAGTACTTC. It translates to CASSYPPRTPYEQYF. The chain uses TRBV10-3 and TRBJ2-7, with a weak D call of TRBD1 (5 bases match). CDR1 and CDR2 (ENHRY, SYGVKD) derive from the germline V gene. The CDR3 goes from the cysteine to the phenylalanine over 15 residues. Only CDR3 DNA remains: 45 bases, in frame from the first base.